This T cell receptor (beta chain) is drawn from a study of human thymus T cells. General observations from the study: Blood and thymic repertoires both appeared biased in V and J gene usage.

Profiling relied on immunoSEQ multiplex PCR, and the TCRdb table lists in-frame clones only, not all of them. The sample contains about 50,000 clones, 85% to 95% of which appear only once. Trimming cost V 0 bases and J 2 bases; bases outside gene matches: 13. The length of the CDR3 is 18 residues. Looked up from germline, CDR1 is SGHRS and CDR2 is YFSETQ. About this clone itself: Its antigen is not known.

Only four of the eight donors provided an approximately 0.5-1 mL blood sample. Sequencing used blood. The chain is built from TRBV5-1 and TRBJ2-7; 8 nucleotides align to TRBD1. The sequence was obtained from a girl in the first two years of life with a congenital heart defect but otherwise immunologically healthy. CDR3 DNA: TGCGCCAGCAGCTTGGCCCCCTCGACAGGGGCCCTTACCTACGAGCAGTACTTC. This encodes CASSLAPSTGALTYEQYF.